The clone carrying this T cell receptor beta chain appeared a few times. Germline V lookup: CDR1 MNHEY, CDR2 SVGAGI. Trimming stripped 8 bases from V and 6 bases from J, with 16 bases between. There are 13 residues in the CDR3. These data originate in a study of blood T cell repertoires in COVID-19. The assay was immunoSEQ multiplex PCR, and TCRdb's table has in-frame clones only and misses some. The data contain under 250,000 clones, roughly four fifths of them singletons. The chain joins TRBV6-5 to TRBJ1-1; no definite D call. This TCR came from a woman aged 65 to 85 with acute or convalescent COVID-19. The source material was peripheral blood. In DNA form, the CDR3 reads TGTGCCAGCCGAAAGCCGGGGAGTGCTGAAGCTTTCTTT. Amino acids: CASRKPGSAEAFF.